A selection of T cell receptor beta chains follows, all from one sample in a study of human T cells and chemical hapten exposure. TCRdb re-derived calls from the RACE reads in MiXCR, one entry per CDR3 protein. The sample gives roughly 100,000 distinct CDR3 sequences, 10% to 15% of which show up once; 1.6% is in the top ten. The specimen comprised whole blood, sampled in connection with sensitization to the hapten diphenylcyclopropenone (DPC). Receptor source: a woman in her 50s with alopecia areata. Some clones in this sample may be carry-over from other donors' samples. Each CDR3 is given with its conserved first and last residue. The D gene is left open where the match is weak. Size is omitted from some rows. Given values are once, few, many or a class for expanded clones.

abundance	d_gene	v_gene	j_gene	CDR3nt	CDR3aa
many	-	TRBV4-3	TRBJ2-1	TGCGCCAGCAGCCAAGGGTACAGGGCCTATGAGCAGTTCTTC	CASSQGYRAYEQFF
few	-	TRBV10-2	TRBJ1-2	TGCGCCAGCAGTGAGGGTGTCGGCTCCGGAAGACTTAAGCCCATAAACTATGGCTACACCTTC	CASSEGVGSGRLKPINYGYTF
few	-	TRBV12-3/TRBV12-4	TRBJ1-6	TGTGCCAGCAGTAGAACAGGGCTTCATAATTCACCCCTCCACTTT	CASSRTGLHNSPLHF
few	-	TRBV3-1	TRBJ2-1	TGTGCCAGCAGCTTTGCGGGGGAGCAGTTCTTC	CASSFAGEQFF
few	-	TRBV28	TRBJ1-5	TGTGCCAGCAGGACCGAGGTAGGACAGCCCCAGCATTTT	CASRTEVGQPQHF
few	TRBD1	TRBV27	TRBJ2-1	TGTGCCAGCAGTTTGGGGACAGGGGGCTCCTACAATGAGCAGTTCTTC	CASSLGTGGSYNEQFF
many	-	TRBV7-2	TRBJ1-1	TGTGCCAGCAGCTTATCAGTGAACACTGAAGCTTTCTTT	CASSLSVNTEAFF
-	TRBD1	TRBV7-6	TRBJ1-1	TGTGCCAGCAGCGAGACAGGGGGAAGGACTGAAGCTTTCTTT	CASSETGGRTEAFF
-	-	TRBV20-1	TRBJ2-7	TGCAGTCCCGAAGACAGGCACGCCTACGAGCAGTACTTC	CSPEDRHAYEQYF
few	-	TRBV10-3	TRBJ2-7	TGTGCCATCGGCACAGACCTATCCTACGAGCAGTACTTC	CAIGTDLSYEQYF
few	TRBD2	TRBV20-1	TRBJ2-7	TGCAGTGCTCCGCAACTAGCGGGAGTCGAGCAGTACTTC	CSAPQLAGVEQYF
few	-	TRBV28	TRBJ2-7	TGTGCCAGCAGTTTGGCCCGCTACGAGCAGTACTTC	CASSLARYEQYF
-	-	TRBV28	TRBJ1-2	TGTGCCAGCAGTTTTCACTTGAACTATGGCTACACCTTC	CASSFHLNYGYTF
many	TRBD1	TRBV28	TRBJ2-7	TGTGCCAGCAGGCCCGGGACAGTCAATGACGAGCAGTACTTC	CASRPGTVNDEQYF
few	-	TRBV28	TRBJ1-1	TGTGCCAGCAGTTTCCACCTGAACACTGAAGCTTTCTTT	CASSFHLNTEAFF
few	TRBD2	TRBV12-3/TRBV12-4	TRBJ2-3	TGTGCCAGCGGAAGGACTAGCGGGACCCCAGATACGCAGTATTTT	CASGRTSGTPDTQYF
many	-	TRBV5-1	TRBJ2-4	TGCGCCAGCAGCTTCCGGGGCCAAAACATTCAGTACTTC	CASSFRGQNIQYF
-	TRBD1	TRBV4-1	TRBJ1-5	TGCGCCAGCAGCCAAGTTTTTCTCGGGACAGGGGCTAGGAGCAATCAGCCCCAGCATTTT	CASSQVFLGTGARSNQPQHF
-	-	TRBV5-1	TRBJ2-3	TGCGCCAGCCGATCCCAGGGCAGCGTGGCAGATACGCAGTATTTT	CASRSQGSVADTQYF
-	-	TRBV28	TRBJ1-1	TGTGCCAGCAGCTCGTGGGAGAACACTGAAGCTTTCTTT	CASSSWENTEAFF
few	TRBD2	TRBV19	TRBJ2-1	TGTGCCAGTAGTATGGCGGGAGGGATAAATGAGCAGTTCTTC	CASSMAGGINEQFF
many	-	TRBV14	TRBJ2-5	TGTGCCAGCAGCCAAGATCAGGAAGAGACCCAGTACTTC	CASSQDQEETQYF
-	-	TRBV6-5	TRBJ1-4	TGTGCCAGCAGCCACGGGGTCTGGGGGACTGAAAAACTGTTTTTT	CASSHGVWGTEKLFF
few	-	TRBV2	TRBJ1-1	TGTGCCAGCACGGGGGAGGGGTTCACTGAAGCTTTCTTT	CASTGEGFTEAFF
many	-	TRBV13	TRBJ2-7	TGTGCCAGCAGCTTAGTCGGTGCAAAACAGGGCCAGCAGCAGTACTTC	CASSLVGAKQGQQQYF
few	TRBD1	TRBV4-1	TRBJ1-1	TGCGCCAGCAGCCACGGGACAGGGGTATTGAACACTGAAGCTTTCTTT	CASSHGTGVLNTEAFF
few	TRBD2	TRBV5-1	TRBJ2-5	TGCGCCAGCAGCTGGAGACTAGCGAAGGGAGAGACCCAGTACTTC	CASSWRLAKGETQYF
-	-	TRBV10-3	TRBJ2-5	TGTGCCATCAGTCGTGAGCAGGCCTCCCAAGAGACCCAGTACTTC	CAISREQASQETQYF
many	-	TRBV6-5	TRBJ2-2	TGTGCCACCGCGAAACCCATTACCGGGGAGCTGTTTTTT	CATAKPITGELFF
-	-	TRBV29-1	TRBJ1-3	TGCAGCGTTGATCCCGGGACAAGGGTCGGTTTCTGGCCTTCCTCTGGAAACACCATATATTTT	CSVDPGTRVGFWPSSGNTIYF
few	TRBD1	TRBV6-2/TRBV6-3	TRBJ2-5	TGTGCCAGCAGAGGGACAGGGCGTCGAGAGACCCAGTACTTC	CASRGTGRRETQYF
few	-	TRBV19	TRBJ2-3	TGTGCCAGTACAGTTTCGGGTAGCGATACGCAGTATTTT	CASTVSGSDTQYF
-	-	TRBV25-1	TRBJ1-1	TGTGCCGCTCAGAGAGGGGGGGGGTTAGACACTGAAGCTTTCTTT	CAAQRGGGLDTEAFF
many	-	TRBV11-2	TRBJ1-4	TGTGCCAGCAGCCGTGGGCAGAAACCAACTAATGAAAAACTGTTTTTT	CASSRGQKPTNEKLFF
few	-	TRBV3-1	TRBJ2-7	TGTGCCAGCAGCCAAGCCGCAGAGCAGTACTTC	CASSQAAEQYF
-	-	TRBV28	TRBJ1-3	TGTGCCAGCAATCTCCAGGGGACTGGAAACACCATATATTTT	CASNLQGTGNTIYF
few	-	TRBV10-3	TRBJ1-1	TGTGCCATCAGTGATCTTTTGCCTGAAGCTTTCTTT	CAISDLLPEAFF
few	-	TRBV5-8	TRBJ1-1	TGTGCCAGCAGCTTGGGCCAGGCGGGGATGAACACTGAAGCTTTCTTT	CASSLGQAGMNTEAFF
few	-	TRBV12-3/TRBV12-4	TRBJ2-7	TGTGCCAGCAGTCCAGCGGCGCGCGAGCAGTACTTC	CASSPAAREQYF
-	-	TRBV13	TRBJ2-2	TGTGCCAGCAGCCCTACCCCCCGGGCCCCGACGGGGGAGCTGTTTTTT	CASSPTPRAPTGELFF
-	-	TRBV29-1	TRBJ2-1	TGCAGTTTCTTAAGGAGGGGCTCCTACAATGAGCAGTTCTTC	CSFLRRGSYNEQFF
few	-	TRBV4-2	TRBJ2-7	TGTGCCAGCAGCCAAGGGGTTACGGGGTCCGAGCAGTACTTC	CASSQGVTGSEQYF
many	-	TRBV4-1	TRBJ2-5	TGCGCCAGCAGCCAAGGGAGCAGGGACGCAGAGACCCAGTACTTC	CASSQGSRDAETQYF
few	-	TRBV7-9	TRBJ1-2	TGTGCCAGCAGCTTGGACACAGTCTATGGCTACACCTTC	CASSLDTVYGYTF
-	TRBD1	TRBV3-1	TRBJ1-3	TGTGCCAGCAGCCCGCAGGGGGCGCGGGGAAACACCATATATTTT	CASSPQGARGNTIYF
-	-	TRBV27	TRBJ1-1	TGTGCCAGCAGTTCCCAACTTGTACAGGGTGAAGCTTTCTTT	CASSSQLVQGEAFF
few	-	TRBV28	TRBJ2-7	TGTGCCAGCAGACACGCCTCGAGCTCCTACGAGCAGTACTTC	CASRHASSSYEQYF
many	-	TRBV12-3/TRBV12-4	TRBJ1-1	TGTGCCAGCAGTTTAGTCAGGGTGAGTCTTAACACTGAAGCTTTCTTT	CASSLVRVSLNTEAFF
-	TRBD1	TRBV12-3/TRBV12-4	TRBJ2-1	TGTGCCAGCAGTTTAGGGGGACAGGGAAATGAGCAGTTCTTC	CASSLGGQGNEQFF
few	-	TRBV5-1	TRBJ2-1	TGCGCCAGCAGCTTGGACGCTGGATACAATGAGCAGTTCTTC	CASSLDAGYNEQFF
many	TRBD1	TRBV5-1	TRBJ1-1	TGCGCCAGCAGCCTGACAGGGGGCACTGAAGCTTTCTTT	CASSLTGGTEAFF
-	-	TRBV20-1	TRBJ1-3	TGCAGTACCCCGGGGGATACAAACACCATATATTTT	CSTPGDTNTIYF
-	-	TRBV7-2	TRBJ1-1	TGTGCCAGCAGCCGTGGAAGGAACACTGAAGCTTTCTTT	CASSRGRNTEAFF
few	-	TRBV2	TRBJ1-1	TGTGCCAGTGGGGATCCGGGACAACAAGCTTTCTTT	CASGDPGQQAFF
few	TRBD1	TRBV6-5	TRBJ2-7	TGTGCCAGCAGTAGCCTACAGGGGGTGGAGCAGTACTTC	CASSSLQGVEQYF
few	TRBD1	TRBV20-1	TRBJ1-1	TGCAGTGCCCCGGGACAGGCACGCACTGAAGCTTTCTTT	CSAPGQARTEAFF
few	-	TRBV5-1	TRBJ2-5	TGCGCCAGCAGCAAAGTACAAGAGACCCAGTACTTC	CASSKVQETQYF
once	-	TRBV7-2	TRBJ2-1	TGTGCCAGCAGCTTAGACGCTTCTCGCAATGAGCAGTTCTTC	CASSLDASRNEQFF
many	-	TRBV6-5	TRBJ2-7	TGTGCCAGCAGCCGTAGCGGTACCAGCTCCTACGAGCAGTACTTC	CASSRSGTSSYEQYF